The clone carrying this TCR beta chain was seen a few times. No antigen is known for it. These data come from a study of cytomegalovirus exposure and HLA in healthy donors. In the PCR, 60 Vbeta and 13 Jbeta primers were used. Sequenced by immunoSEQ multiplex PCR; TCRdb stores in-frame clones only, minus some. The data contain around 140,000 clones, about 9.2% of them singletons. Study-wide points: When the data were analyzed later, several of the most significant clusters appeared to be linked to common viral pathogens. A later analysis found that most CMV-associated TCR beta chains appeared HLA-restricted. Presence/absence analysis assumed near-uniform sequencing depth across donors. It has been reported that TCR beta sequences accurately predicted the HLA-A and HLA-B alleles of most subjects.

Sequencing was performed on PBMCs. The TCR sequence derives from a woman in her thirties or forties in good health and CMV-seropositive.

The CDR3 sequence: CASSSIGQGDTDTQYF. CDR3 bases: TGTGCCAGCAGCTCCATCGGACAGGGCGACACAGATACGCAGTATTTT. This rearrangement joins TRBV5-4 to TRBJ2-3; 8 nucleotides agree with TRBD1. The junction had 8 bases not matched to a gene; V was cut back by 3 bases and J by 2 bases. CDR1 is SGHNT and CDR2 is YYREEE in the germline V gene (reference sequence). The CDR3 is 16 amino acids.